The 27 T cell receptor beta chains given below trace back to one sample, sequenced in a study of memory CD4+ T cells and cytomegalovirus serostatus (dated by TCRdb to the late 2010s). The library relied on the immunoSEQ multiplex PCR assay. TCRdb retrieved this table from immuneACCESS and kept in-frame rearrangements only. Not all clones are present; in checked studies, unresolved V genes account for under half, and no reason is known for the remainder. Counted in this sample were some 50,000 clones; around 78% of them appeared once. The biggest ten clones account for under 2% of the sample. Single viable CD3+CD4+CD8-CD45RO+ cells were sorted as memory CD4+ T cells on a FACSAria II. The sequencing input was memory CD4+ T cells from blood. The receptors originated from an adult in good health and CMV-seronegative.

Here the CDR3 DNA reads TGTGCCAGCAGCGTAGTCTGGCTAGCGGGAGCCCATGAGCAGTTCTTC. Its protein product is CASSVVWLAGAHEQFF. The chain uses TRBV9 and TRBJ2-1, with 10 bases identical to TRBD2. V shed 0 bases, J shed 8 bases, and the junction held 8 bases outside the gene matches. Germline lookup yields CDR1 SGDLS and CDR2 YYNGEE. CDR3 size: 16 residues.

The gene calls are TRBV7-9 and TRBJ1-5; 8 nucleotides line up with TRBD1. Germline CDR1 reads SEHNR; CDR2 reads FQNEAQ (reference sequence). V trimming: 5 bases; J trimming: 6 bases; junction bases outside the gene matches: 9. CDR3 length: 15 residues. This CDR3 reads CASSPGGTGLQPQHF. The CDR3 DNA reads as TGTGCCAGCAGCCCGGGCGGGACAGGTCTTCAGCCCCAGCATTTT.

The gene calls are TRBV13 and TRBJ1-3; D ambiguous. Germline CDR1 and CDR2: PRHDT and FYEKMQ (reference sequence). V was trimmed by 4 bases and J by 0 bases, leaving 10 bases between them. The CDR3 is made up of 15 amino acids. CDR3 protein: CASSSLRNSGNTIYF. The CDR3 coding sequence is TGTGCCAGCAGCTCCCTTAGGAACTCTGGAAACACCATATATTTT.

Written as DNA, the CDR3 is TGCGCCAGCAGCCCTACCTCAGGGGGCATAAATGAAAAACTGTTTTTT. Amino acid sequence: CASSPTSGGINEKLFF. V and J are TRBV4-3 and TRBJ1-4, with TRBD1 identical over 8 bases. With V trimmed by 4 bases and J by 5 bases, 9 bases remained unmatched. Germline CDR1 is LGHNA and CDR2 is YSLEER. This CDR3 contains 16 residues.

The CDR3 loop reads CASSGGTVYEQYF. The CDR3 DNA reads TGTGCCAGCAGTGGGGGGACAGTCTACGAGCAGTACTTC. The rearrangement joins TRBV28 to TRBJ2-7; possibly TRBD1 for D (7 bases). The V gene lost 5 bases and the J gene lost 3 bases, with 11 bases spanning the gap. This CDR3 spans 13 amino acids. Germline CDR1 MDHEN, CDR2 SYDVKM.

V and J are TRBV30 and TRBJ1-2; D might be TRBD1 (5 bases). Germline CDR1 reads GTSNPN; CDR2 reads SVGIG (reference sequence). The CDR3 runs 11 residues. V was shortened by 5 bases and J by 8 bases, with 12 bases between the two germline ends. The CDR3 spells CAWGDFYGYTF. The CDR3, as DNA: TGTGCCTGGGGGGACTTTTACGGCTACACCTTC.

CDR3 in DNA: TGTGCCAGCAGTTTCCGGGAGAACGTGAATGAGCAGTTCTTC. Translation gives CASSFRENVNEQFF. The J gene is TRBJ2-1, the V gene TRBV27, with D perhaps TRBD2 (6 bases). V was trimmed by 3 bases and J by 7 bases, leaving 13 bases between them. The CDR3 is made up of 14 amino acids. Germline V gives CDR1 MNHEY, CDR2 SMNVEV (reference sequence).

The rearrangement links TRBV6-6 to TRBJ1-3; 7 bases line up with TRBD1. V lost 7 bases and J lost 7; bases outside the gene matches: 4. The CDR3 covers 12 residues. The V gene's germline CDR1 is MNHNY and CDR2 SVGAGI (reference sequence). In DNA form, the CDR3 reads TGTGCCAGCACCCGACAGGGCAACACCATATATTTT. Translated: CASTRQGNTIYF.

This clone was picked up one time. As DNA, the CDR3 is TGTGCCAGCAGTTACGGGACGGCCAATCAGCCCCAGCATTTT. This gives the protein CASSYGTANQPQHF. The chain links TRBV6-6 to TRBJ1-5, with D perhaps matching TRBD1 (5 bases). Germline CDR1 reads MNHNY; CDR2 reads SVGAGI (reference sequence). This CDR3 spans 14 amino acids. Trimming shortened V by 2 bases and J by 3 bases, and 8 bases separated the two germline ends.

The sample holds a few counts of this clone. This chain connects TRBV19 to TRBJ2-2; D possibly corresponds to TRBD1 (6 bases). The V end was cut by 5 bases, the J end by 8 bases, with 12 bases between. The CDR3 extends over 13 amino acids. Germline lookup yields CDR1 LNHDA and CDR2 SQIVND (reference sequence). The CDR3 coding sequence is TGTGCCAGTAGTGCAGGGGCTGTAGGGGAGCTGTTTTTT. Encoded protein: CASSAGAVGELFF.

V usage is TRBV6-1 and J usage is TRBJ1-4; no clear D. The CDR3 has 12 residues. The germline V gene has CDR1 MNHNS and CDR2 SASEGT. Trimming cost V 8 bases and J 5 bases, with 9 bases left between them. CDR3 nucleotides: TGTGCCAGCCGGGCAGAGAATGAAAAACTGTTTTTT. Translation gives CASRAENEKLFF.

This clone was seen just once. As DNA, the CDR3 is TGTGCCAGCAGCCTGATGGGGGTTCCTTCCTACGAGCAGTACTTC. Encoded protein: CASSLMGVPSYEQYF. V usage is TRBV5-5 and J usage is TRBJ2-7; perhaps D is TRBD1 or TRBD2 (5 bases each). CDR1 SGHKS and CDR2 YYEKEE come from the germline V gene (reference sequence). Trimming took 4 bases from V and 1 from J, leaving 15 bases between them. The CDR3 length is 15 residues.

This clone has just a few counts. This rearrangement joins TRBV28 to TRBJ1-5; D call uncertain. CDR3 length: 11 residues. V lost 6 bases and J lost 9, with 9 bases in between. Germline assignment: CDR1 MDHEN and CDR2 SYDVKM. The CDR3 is CASSQPWPQHF. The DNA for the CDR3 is TGTGCCAGCAGCCAGCCTTGGCCCCAGCATTTT.

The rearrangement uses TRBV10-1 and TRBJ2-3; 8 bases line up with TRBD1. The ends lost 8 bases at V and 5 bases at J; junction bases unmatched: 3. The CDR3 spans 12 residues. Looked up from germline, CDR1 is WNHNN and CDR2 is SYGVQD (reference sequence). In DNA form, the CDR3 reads TGCGCCAGCTCTGGACAGGGAGATACGCAGTATTTT. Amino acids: CASSGQGDTQYF.

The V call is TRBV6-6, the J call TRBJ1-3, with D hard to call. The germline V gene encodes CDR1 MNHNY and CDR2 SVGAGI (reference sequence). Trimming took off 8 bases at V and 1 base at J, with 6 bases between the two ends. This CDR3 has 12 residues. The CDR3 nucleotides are TGTGCCAGCGGAGGATCTGGAAACACCATATATTTT. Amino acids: CASGGSGNTIYF.

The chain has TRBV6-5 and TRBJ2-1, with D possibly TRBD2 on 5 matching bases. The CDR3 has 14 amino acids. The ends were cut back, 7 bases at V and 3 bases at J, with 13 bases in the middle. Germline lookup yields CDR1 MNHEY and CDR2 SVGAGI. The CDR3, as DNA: TGTGCCAGCAAAAAGCGGAACCTCTACAATGAGCAGTTCTTC. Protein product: CASKKRNLYNEQFF.

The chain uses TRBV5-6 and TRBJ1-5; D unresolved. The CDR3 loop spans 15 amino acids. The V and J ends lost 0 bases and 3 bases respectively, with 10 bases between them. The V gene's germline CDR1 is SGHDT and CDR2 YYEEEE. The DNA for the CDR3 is TGTGCCAGCAGCTTGGGTTACGGAACCAATCAGCCCCAGCATTTT. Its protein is CASSLGYGTNQPQHF.

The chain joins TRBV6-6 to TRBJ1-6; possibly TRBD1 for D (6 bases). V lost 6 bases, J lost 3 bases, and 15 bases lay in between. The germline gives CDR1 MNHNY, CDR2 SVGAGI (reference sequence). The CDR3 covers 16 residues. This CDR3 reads CASRESGTRYNSPLHF. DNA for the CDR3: TGTGCCAGCAGGGAGAGCGGGACACGCTATAATTCACCCCTCCACTTT.

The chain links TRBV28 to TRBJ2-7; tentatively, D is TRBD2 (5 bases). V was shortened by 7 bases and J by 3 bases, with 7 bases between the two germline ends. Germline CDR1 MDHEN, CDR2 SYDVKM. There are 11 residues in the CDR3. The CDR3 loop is CASIGDYEQYF. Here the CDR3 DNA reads TGTGCCAGCATCGGGGACTACGAGCAGTACTTC.

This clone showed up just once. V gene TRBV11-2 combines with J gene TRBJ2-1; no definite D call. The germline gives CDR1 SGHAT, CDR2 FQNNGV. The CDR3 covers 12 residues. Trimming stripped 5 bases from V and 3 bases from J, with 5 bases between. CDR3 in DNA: TGTGCCAGCAGCCTTTACTACAATGAGCAGTTCTTC. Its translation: CASSLYYNEQFF.

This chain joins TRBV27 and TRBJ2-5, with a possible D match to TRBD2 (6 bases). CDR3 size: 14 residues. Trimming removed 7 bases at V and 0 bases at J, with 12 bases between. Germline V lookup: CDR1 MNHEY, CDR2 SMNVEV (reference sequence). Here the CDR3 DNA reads TGTGCCAGCACTCAGCCGGGGGACCAAGAGACCCAGTACTTC. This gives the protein CASTQPGDQETQYF.

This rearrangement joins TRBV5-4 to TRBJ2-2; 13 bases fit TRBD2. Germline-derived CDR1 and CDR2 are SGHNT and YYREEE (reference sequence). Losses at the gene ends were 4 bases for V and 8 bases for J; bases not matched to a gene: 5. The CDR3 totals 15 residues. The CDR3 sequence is CASSLGLAGVGELFF. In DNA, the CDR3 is TGTGCCAGCAGCCTCGGACTAGCGGGGGTAGGGGAGCTGTTTTTT. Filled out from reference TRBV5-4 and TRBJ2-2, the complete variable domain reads ETGVTQSPTHLIKTRGQQVTLRCSSQSGHNTVSWYQQALGQGPQFIFQYYREEENGRGNFPPRFSGLQFPNYSSELNVNALELDDSALYLCASSLGLAGVGELFFGEGSRLTVL.

The CDR3 is CASTFRETQYF. For the CDR3, the DNA is TGTGCCAGCACCTTCCGGGAGACCCAGTACTTC. The chain couples TRBV7-3 to TRBJ2-5; D gene unclear. The CDR3 consists of 11 residues. Trimming cost V 7 bases and J 5 bases, with 8 bases left between them. Germline V gene sequence: CDR1 SGHTA, CDR2 FQGTGA. The full variable domain, with the rest looked up from reference TRBV7-3 and TRBJ2-5, is GAGVSQTPSNKVTEKGKYVELRCDPISGHTALYWYRQSLGQGPEFLIYFQGTGAADDSGLPNDRFFAVRPEGSVSTLKIQRTERGDSAVYLCASTFRETQYFGPGTRLLVL.

DNA of the CDR3: TGCGCCAGCAGCCCGGGAGGGGGCCGGGGCTACACCTTC. Translated, it gives CASSPGGGRGYTF. This chain joins TRBV5-1 and TRBJ1-2; 7 positions match TRBD1. CDR1 SGHRS and CDR2 YFSETQ come from the germline V gene. The ends lost 4 bases at V and 8 bases at J; junction bases unmatched: 8. The CDR3 contains 13 residues.

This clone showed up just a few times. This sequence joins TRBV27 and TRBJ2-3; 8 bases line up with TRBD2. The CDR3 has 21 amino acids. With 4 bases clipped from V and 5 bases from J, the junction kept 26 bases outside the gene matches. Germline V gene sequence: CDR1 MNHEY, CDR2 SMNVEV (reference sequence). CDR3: CASSSYYRVGVRSGRRDTQYF. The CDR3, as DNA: TGTGCCAGCAGTTCCTACTACAGGGTAGGAGTTAGGAGCGGGAGAAGAGATACGCAGTATTTT.

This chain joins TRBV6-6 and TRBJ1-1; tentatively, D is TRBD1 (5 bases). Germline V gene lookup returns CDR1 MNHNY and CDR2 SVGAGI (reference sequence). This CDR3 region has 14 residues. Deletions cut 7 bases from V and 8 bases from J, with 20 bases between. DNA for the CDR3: TGTGCCAGCAAAGGGACTTGGCAGGGTGGCGAAGCTTTCTTT. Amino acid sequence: CASKGTWQGGEAFF.

In nucleotides, the CDR3 is TGCGCCAGCAGTGAGTCTACAGCCTCCTACGAGCAGTACTTC. Translating gives CASSESTASYEQYF. The V and J genes are TRBV10-1 and TRBJ2-7, with D unresolved. The CDR3 loop spans 14 amino acids. CDR1 is WNHNN, CDR2 SYGVQD, per germline (reference sequence). V lost 0 bases and J lost 0, with 6 bases in between.